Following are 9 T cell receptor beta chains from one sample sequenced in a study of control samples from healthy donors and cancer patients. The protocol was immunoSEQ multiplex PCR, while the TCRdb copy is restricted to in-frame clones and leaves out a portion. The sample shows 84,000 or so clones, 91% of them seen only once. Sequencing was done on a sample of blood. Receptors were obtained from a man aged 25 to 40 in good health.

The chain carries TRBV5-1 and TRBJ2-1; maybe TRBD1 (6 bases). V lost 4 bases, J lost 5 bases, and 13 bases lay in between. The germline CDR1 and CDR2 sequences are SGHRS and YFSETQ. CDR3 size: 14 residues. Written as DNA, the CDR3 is TGCGCCAGCAGCAAATGGACAGAGCACAATGAGCAGTTCTTC. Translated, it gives CASSKWTEHNEQFF. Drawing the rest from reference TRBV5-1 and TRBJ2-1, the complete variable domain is KAGVTQTPRYLIKTRGQQVTLSCSPISGHRSVSWYQQTPGQGLQFLFEYFSETQRNKGNFPGRFSGRQFSNSRSEMNVSTLELGDSALYLCASSKWTEHNEQFFGPGTRLTVL.

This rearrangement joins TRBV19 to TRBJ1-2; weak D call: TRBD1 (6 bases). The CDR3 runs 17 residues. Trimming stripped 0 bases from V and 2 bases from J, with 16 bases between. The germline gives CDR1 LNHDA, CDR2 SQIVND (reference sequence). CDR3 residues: CASSIDTRLTGNYGYTF. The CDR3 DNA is TGTGCCAGTAGTATAGACACTCGATTGACAGGAAACTATGGCTACACCTTC.

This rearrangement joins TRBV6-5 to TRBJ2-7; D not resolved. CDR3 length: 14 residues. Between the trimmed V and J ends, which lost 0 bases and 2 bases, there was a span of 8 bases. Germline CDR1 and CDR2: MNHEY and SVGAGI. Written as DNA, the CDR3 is TGTGCCAGCAGTTACTCAGGAAGGGCCTACGAGCAGTACTTC. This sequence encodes CASSYSGRAYEQYF.

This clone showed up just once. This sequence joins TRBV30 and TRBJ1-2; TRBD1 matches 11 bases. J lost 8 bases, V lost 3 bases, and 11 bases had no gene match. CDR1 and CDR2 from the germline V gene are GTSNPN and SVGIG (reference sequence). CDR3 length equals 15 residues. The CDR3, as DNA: TGTGCCTGGAGACCAACCGGGACAGGGGGTAGCGGCTACACCTTC. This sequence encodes CAWRPTGTGGSGYTF.

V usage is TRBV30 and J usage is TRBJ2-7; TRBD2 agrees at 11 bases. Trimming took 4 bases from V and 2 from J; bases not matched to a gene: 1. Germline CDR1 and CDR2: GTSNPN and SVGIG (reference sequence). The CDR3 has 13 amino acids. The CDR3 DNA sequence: TGTGCCTGGACGACTAGCGGGGCCTACGAGCAGTACTTC. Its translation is CAWTTSGAYEQYF.

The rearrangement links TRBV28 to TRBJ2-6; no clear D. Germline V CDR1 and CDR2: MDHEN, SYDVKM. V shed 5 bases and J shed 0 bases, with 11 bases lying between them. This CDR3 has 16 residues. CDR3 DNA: TGTGCCAGCAGTCCCTACCGGACCTCTGGGGCCAACGTCCTGACTTTC. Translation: CASSPYRTSGANVLTF.

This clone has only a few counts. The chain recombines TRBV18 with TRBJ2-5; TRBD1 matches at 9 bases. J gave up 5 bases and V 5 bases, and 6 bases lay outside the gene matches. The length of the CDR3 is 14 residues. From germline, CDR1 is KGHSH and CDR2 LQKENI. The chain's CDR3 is CASSSRTGVETQYF. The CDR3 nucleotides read TGTGCCAGCTCATCCAGGACAGGGGTGGAGACCCAGTACTTC.

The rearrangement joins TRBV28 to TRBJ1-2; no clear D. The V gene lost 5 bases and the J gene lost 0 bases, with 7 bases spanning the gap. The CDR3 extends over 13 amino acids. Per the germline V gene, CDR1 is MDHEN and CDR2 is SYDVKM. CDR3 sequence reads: CASSPRANYGYTF. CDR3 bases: TGTGCCAGCAGTCCCCGCGCTAACTATGGCTACACCTTC.

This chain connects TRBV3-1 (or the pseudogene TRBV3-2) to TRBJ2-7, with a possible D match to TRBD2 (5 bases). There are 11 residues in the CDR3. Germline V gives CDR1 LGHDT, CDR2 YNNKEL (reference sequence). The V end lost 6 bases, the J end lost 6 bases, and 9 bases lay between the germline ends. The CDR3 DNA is TGTGCCAGCAGGCACGGAGGCGAGCAGTACTTC. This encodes CASRHGGEQYF.